Listed below are T cell receptor beta chains from one sample, sequenced in a study of blood T cell repertoires in COVID-19. Produced via immunoSEQ multiplex PCR; TCRdb's table is partial and in-frame only. The data contain about 75,000 clones, 88% of them singletons. Sequencing used peripheral blood. All receptors come from a human donor in a cohort sampled during active COVID-19. The CDR3 runs from the conserved cysteine through the conserved F or W. The D gene is left open where the match is weak. Expanded clones are given a class, and other clones once, few, many or no size at all.

NA	TRBJ2-7	TRBD2	TRBV6-1	TGTGCCAGCAGTGAAGGGCTAGCGGGAGTGAGGGAGCAGTACTTC	CASSEGLAGVREQYF
NA	TRBJ2-1	NA	TRBV6-5	TGTGCCAGCCACCCACTAGGGGGAATTGGGAATGAGCAGTTCTTC	CASHPLGGIGNEQFF
NA	TRBJ1-3	NA	TRBV12-2	TGTGCAAGTCGCCAATCGCAGGGGGGCTGGTCTGGAAACACCATATATTTT	CASRQSQGGWSGNTIYF
NA	TRBJ2-1	TRBD2	TRBV5-4	TGTGCCAGCAGCAACCCCGCTAGCGGGAGTACGTCCTACAATGAGCAGTTCTTC	CASSNPASGSTSYNEQFF
NA	TRBJ2-7	TRBD1	TRBV19	TGTGCCAGTAGAAGGGACAGGGGTTCCTACGAGCAGTACTTC	CASRRDRGSYEQYF
NA	TRBJ2-3	NA	TRBV11-3	TGTGCCAGCAGCCTCGGGTTAGGCACAGATACGCAGTATTTT	CASSLGLGTDTQYF
once	TRBJ1-1	NA	TRBV30	TGTGCCTGGAGTGGCGGGAGAGGGGTGAACACTGAAGCTTTCTTT	CAWSGGRGVNTEAFF
NA	TRBJ1-2	NA	TRBV6-2/TRBV6-3	TGTGCCAGCAGTCTGGGCCCCGAAATCTATGGCTACACCTTC	CASSLGPEIYGYTF
NA	TRBJ1-3	NA	TRBV4-1	TGCGCCAGCAGCCAAGACGTGTCTGAGAACTCTGGAAACACCATATATTTT	CASSQDVSENSGNTIYF
NA	TRBJ2-7	TRBD2	TRBV4-2	TGTGCCAGCAGCCAAGTCAGTATGGCGGGGGTTCTCCCCTACGAGCAGTACTTC	CASSQVSMAGVLPYEQYF
NA	TRBJ1-2	TRBD1	TRBV5-5	TGTGCCAGCAGCTTACGGACAGGGGCTCTAGGCTATGGCTACACCTTC	CASSLRTGALGYGYTF
NA	TRBJ2-7	TRBD1	TRBV2	TGTGCCAGCAGTCAAAGGACAGGGGGACTCTACGAGCAGTACTTC	CASSQRTGGLYEQYF
once	TRBJ1-4	TRBD1	TRBV10-3	TGTGCCATCAGTGAGTCCTTGAGGGACAGGGGAAATGAAAAACTGTTTTTT	CAISESLRDRGNEKLFF
NA	TRBJ2-3	NA	TRBV5-1	TGCGCCAGCAGCAAGGACACTGGCGAGGATACGCAGTATTTT	CASSKDTGEDTQYF
NA	TRBJ1-2	NA	TRBV12-3/TRBV12-4	TGTGCCAGCAGTATATTTTCGGGGAGAGGCTACACCTTC	CASSIFSGRGYTF